This is a list of T cell receptor beta chains from one sample in a study of yellow fever vaccine responses in identical twins. TCRdb reanalysed the RT-PCR reads using MiXCR and keeps one entry per CDR3 protein. The sample lists 20,000 to 25,000 distinct CDR3 sequences; about three quarters were seen once. The sample here was T cells from blood (PBMCs), unsorted or a sorted subset (not recorded which), taken before or after yellow fever vaccination (not recorded which). The source is a woman between 18 and 30 years old who received the yellow fever vaccine. Each CDR3 is given with its conserved first and last residue. The order of the fields is J gene, clone size, D gene, V gene, CDR3 protein, CDR3 DNA. A D gene is named only where the DNA matches it firmly. The size field is filled for only some rows; it gives once, few, many or a size class.

TRBJ2-4	.	TRBD1	TRBV20-1	CSAIDRAQEYF	TGCAGTGCTATTGACAGGGCGCAAGAGTACTTC
TRBJ1-1	.	TRBD1	TRBV29-1	CSVGGGQGVYTNTEAFF	TGCAGCGTTGGAGGTGGACAGGGGGTGTATACGAACACTGAAGCTTTCTTT
TRBJ2-1	few	.	TRBV11-3	CASSPPMGSSYNEQFF	TGTGCCAGCAGCCCCCCCATGGGGAGCTCCTACAATGAGCAGTTCTTC
TRBJ2-3	.	.	TRBV10-1	CASSELHSSTDTQYF	TGCGCCAGCAGTGAGCTGCACTCCAGCACAGATACGCAGTATTTT
TRBJ2-1	few	.	TRBV29-1	CSFSGTPLNEQFF	TGCAGCTTTTCCGGGACTCCACTCAATGAGCAGTTCTTC
TRBJ2-1	.	.	TRBV29-1	CSVPNREPYNEQFF	TGCAGCGTTCCCAACAGGGAACCTTACAATGAGCAGTTCTTC
TRBJ1-3	.	.	TRBV10-3	CAISEGGYSGNTIYF	TGTGCCATCAGTGAAGGGGGGTACTCTGGAAACACCATATATTTT
TRBJ2-1	.	.	TRBV6-2/TRBV6-3	CASSYPNPPYNEQFF	TGTGCCAGCAGTTACCCAAATCCGCCCTACAATGAGCAGTTCTTC
TRBJ2-7	few	.	TRBV11-1	CASSLTVAAYEQYF	TGTGCCAGCAGCTTAACTGTGGCAGCCTACGAGCAGTACTTC
TRBJ1-1	.	.	TRBV7-9	CASSLDRAGEAFF	TGTGCCAGCAGCTTAGACAGGGCAGGGGAAGCTTTCTTT
TRBJ2-1	.	TRBD1	TRBV29-1	CSVDLQGGEQFF	TGCAGCGTTGATCTACAGGGGGGTGAGCAGTTCTTC
TRBJ2-1	.	TRBD2	TRBV20-1	CSARTLAGGLNEQFF	TGCAGTGCTAGGACACTAGCGGGGGGCCTCAATGAGCAGTTCTTC
TRBJ1-2	.	TRBD1	TRBV18	CASSPPAGGQANYGYTF	TGTGCCAGCTCACCACCCGCCGGAGGACAGGCTAACTATGGCTACACCTTC
TRBJ2-1	.	.	TRBV4-1	CASSQNYNEQFF	TGCGCCAGCAGCCAAAACTACAATGAGCAGTTCTTC
TRBJ1-2	.	.	TRBV10-3	CAISEKSADPANYGYTF	TGTGCCATCAGCGAGAAAAGTGCCGACCCTGCTAACTATGGCTACACCTTC
TRBJ1-2	.	.	TRBV12-3/TRBV12-4	CASSLFQWNYGYTF	TGTGCCAGCAGTTTGTTTCAGTGGAACTATGGCTACACCTTC
TRBJ1-5	few	TRBD1	TRBV19	CASSPDRGTNQPQHF	TGTGCCAGTAGCCCAGACAGGGGGACCAATCAGCCCCAGCATTTT
TRBJ2-3	.	.	TRBV20-1	CSASTRERTDTQYF	TGCAGTGCTAGTACTCGGGAGCGGACAGATACGCAGTATTTT
TRBJ1-1	.	TRBD1	TRBV2	CASRGQGYTEAFF	TGTGCCAGCAGGGGACAGGGGTACACTGAAGCTTTCTTT
TRBJ2-5	.	TRBD2	TRBV11-2	CASRTDLTSGDNETQYF	TGTGCCAGCAGAACAGACTTGACTAGCGGGGACAATGAGACCCAGTACTTC
TRBJ2-1	.	TRBD1	TRBV12-3/TRBV12-4	CASIRGQGADNEQFF	TGTGCCAGCATTCGGGGACAGGGGGCCGACAATGAGCAGTTCTTC
TRBJ1-3	once	.	TRBV2	CASSEQTGNTIYF	TGTGCCAGCAGTGAACAAACTGGAAACACCATATATTTT
TRBJ2-7	.	.	TRBV12-3/TRBV12-4	CASSLRGYEQYF	TGTGCCAGCAGTTTACGTGGTTACGAGCAGTACTTC
TRBJ1-3	.	TRBD1	TRBV12-3/TRBV12-4	CASNPDRALSGNTIYF	TGTGCCAGCAACCCGGACAGGGCCCTCTCTGGAAACACCATATATTTT
TRBJ2-7	.	.	TRBV2	CASREARSSRYEQYF	TGTGCCAGCAGAGAAGCGCGGTCGAGCCGCTACGAGCAGTACTTC
TRBJ2-5	.	.	TRBV29-1	CSVVGPKKETQYF	TGCAGCGTTGTAGGACCTAAAAAAGAGACCCAGTACTTC
TRBJ2-1	.	.	TRBV5-1	CASSSPDSNSYNEQFF	TGCGCCAGCAGCTCCCCGGACTCGAACTCCTACAATGAGCAGTTCTTC
TRBJ1-6	.	.	TRBV11-1	CASSLAPDTIDNSPLHF	TGTGCCAGCAGCTTAGCCCCGGACACAATAGATAATTCACCCCTCCACTTT
TRBJ2-7	.	.	TRBV11-1	CASSQGPAYEQYF	TGTGCCAGCAGCCAGGGACCTGCCTACGAGCAGTACTTC
TRBJ2-1	.	.	TRBV29-1	CSVEREQFF	TGCAGCGTTGAGCGTGAGCAGTTCTTC
TRBJ2-3	.	.	TRBV10-1	CASSDGGPDTQYF	TGCGCCAGCAGTGATGGGGGTCCAGATACGCAGTATTTT
TRBJ2-7	.	TRBD2	TRBV7-2	CASSPTSVYEQYF	TGTGCCAGCAGCCCCACTAGCGTCTACGAGCAGTACTTC
TRBJ2-3	few	.	TRBV5-1	CASSKQGRGTDTQYF	TGCGCCAGCAGCAAACAGGGAAGGGGCACAGATACGCAGTATTTT
TRBJ1-1	few	.	TRBV7-9	CASSPYLNTEAFF	TGTGCCAGCAGCCCATACCTGAACACTGAAGCTTTCTTT
TRBJ2-5	.	TRBD2	TRBV4-2	CASRAGLAGYETQYF	TGTGCCAGCAGAGCGGGACTAGCGGGATATGAGACCCAGTACTTC
TRBJ2-7	.	.	TRBV28	CASSPRGSGSYEQYF	TGTGCCAGCAGTCCCAGGGGTAGTGGATCCTACGAGCAGTACTTC
TRBJ2-5	.	.	TRBV2	CASSDLADQETQYF	TGTGCCAGCAGTGACTTGGCGGATCAAGAGACCCAGTACTTC
TRBJ2-3	few	TRBD2	TRBV5-1	CASSQRAGDWTDTQYF	TGCGCCAGCAGCCAGAGGGCGGGAGATTGGACAGATACGCAGTATTTT
TRBJ2-4	.	.	TRBV7-9	CASSLAGSDKNIQYF	TGTGCCAGCAGCTTAGCAGGGTCCGACAAAAACATTCAGTACTTC
TRBJ2-7	once	TRBD2	TRBV11-1	CASSFIPGLAGEPADEQYF	TGTGCCAGCAGCTTCATTCCGGGACTAGCGGGAGAGCCGGCAGACGAGCAGTACTTC
TRBJ1-2	.	.	TRBV11-1	CASSLAQNFANYGYTF	TGTGCCAGCAGCTTAGCACAGAATTTTGCAAACTATGGCTACACCTTC
TRBJ1-2	.	.	TRBV28	CASGSTLRGAGGYTF	TGTGCCAGCGGTTCCACCCTACGGGGGGCTGGAGGCTACACCTTC
TRBJ1-3	.	.	TRBV20-1	CSVRHTSGNTIYF	TGCAGTGTTAGACACACCTCTGGAAACACCATATATTTT
TRBJ2-1	.	.	TRBV27	CASSSPKYNEQFF	TGTGCCAGCAGTTCCCCCAAGTACAATGAGCAGTTCTTC